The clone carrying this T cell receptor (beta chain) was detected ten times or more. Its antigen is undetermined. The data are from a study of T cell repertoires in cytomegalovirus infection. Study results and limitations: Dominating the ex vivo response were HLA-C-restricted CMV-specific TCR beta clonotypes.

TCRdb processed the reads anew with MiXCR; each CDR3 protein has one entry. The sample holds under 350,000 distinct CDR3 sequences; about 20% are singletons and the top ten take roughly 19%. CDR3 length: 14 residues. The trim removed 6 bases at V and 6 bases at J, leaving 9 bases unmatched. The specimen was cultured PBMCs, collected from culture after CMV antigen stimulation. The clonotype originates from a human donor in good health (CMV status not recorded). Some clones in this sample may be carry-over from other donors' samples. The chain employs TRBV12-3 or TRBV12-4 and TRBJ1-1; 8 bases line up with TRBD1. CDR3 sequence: CASSPDRGSAEAFF. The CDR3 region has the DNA TGTGCCAGCAGCCCCGACAGGGGAAGCGCTGAAGCTTTCTTT.